This T cell receptor (beta chain) was found in a study of T cell repertoires in cytomegalovirus infection (dated by TCRdb to between 2018 and 2021). Some background on the complete study: Alongside well-studied HLA-B-restricted epitopes, the peptide stimulations were aimed at recently identified HLA-C-restricted CMV epitopes, whose presentation resists viral immunomodulation. Because public TCR beta signatures pointed to carriage of CMV infection together with the matching HLA type, the HLA type of each donor mattered for the analysis.

Study-wide findings and limitations: Cumulative frequency of public TCR beta family members discriminated carriers of CMV infection plus the relevant HLA type in this cohort and an independent roughly 320-donor cohort. In the ex vivo response, HLA-C-restricted CMV-specific TCR beta clonotypes were dominant, and in two of eight donors the single most frequent clonotype came from this HLA-C-restricted group.

Including the terminal cysteine and phenylalanine, the CDR3 comprises 16 residues. Just CDR3 DNA is preserved here, 48 bases in frame from base 1. The germline V gene specifies SGHTA as CDR1 and FQGNSA as CDR2. Trimming at the junction amounts to 1 base on V and 0 bases on J, and the germline ends lie 10 bases apart. These reads were obtained on an Illumina HiSeq 1500. The raw public data were reprocessed by TCRdb itself: fastp quality trimming at Q25, MiXCR clonotype calling, in-frame beta chains only. Records with the same CDR3 protein are collapsed into one entry carrying the most frequent genes and DNA. Here the sample has about 47,000 distinct CDR3 sequences; around 20% occur a single time. The top ten clones comprise roughly 75% of the sample. According to the study, the label for this sample's treatment or condition signals: in vitro stimulation with specific CMV peptide epitopes to enrich CMV-specific T cells.

The table lists this clonotype with a few counts. This clone's antigen is unknown. No qualities accompany the bases; no much larger clone lies one base away. The chain is made from TRBV7-2 and TRBJ2-1, with no confident D gene call. The starting material was CD8+ T cells from cultured PBMCs, obtained from culture after CMV antigen stimulation. The source is a human donor in good health (CMV status not recorded). Some clones in this sample may be carry-over from other donors' samples. The CDR3 amino acid sequence is: CASSLDRSISYNEQFF. The nucleotide sequence reads as follows: TGTGCCAGCAGCTTAGACAGATCTATCTCCTACAATGAGCAGTTCTTC.